This paragraph covers one T cell receptor (beta chain) sequence. Its antigen is as yet unknown. The CDR3 length is 13 residues. V was clipped by 1 base and J by 1 base, with 5 bases between them. CDR1 PRHDT and CDR2 FYEKMQ come from the germline V gene (reference sequence). TCRdb's copy holds only in-frame clones and misses some; the assay was immunoSEQ multiplex PCR. The table shows 150,000 to 200,000 clones, with approximately 90% occurring only once. This entry belongs to a study of T cell responses to AZD1222 COVID-19 vaccine. Findings and limits, study-wide: Spike-spanning, vaccine-associated CD4 TCRs were dominant at 160-218 and 743-854. A mostly white British donor set with more females was recruited, and clonal diversity was possibly underestimated. Baseline serostatus was positive in only a handful of AZD1222 recipients.

This specimen consisted of peripheral blood, obtained on day 0 of AZD1222 vaccination. This rearrangement joins TRBV13 to TRBJ2-7, with D hard to call. This TCR was recovered from an adult in good health. The CDR3 region has the DNA TGTGCCAGCAGCTTAGACGGGTCCTACGAGCAGTACTTC. Amino acids: CASSLDGSYEQYF.